Listed below are T cell receptor beta chains from one sample, sequenced in a study of beta chain features in type 1 diabetes. Sequencing was performed with immunoSEQ multiplex PCR; in TCRdb, only in-frame clones are kept and a portion is missing. The sample carries a few hundred thousand clones, 16% recorded once. The sequencing sample was made of naive CD4+ T cells from blood. These receptors were taken from a man under 40 with type 1 diabetes. Both conserved end residues are part of each CDR3. A D gene is named only where the DNA matches it firmly. Clone size appears in some rows only: once, few, many, or a class for an expanded clone.

abundance | d_gene | j_gene | v_gene | CDR3nt | CDR3aa
- | - | TRBJ1-2 | TRBV5-1 | TGCGCCAGCAGCGATGAAGGAAGATATGGCTACACCTTC | CASSDEGRYGYTF
- | - | TRBJ1-4 | TRBV4-1 | TGCGCCAGCAGCCAAGATGTCAGGGGAGATGAAAAACTGTTTTTT | CASSQDVRGDEKLFF
few | TRBD2 | TRBJ2-5 | TRBV6-1 | TGTGCCAGCAGCCGTAGCGGGCAAGAGACCCAGTACTTC | CASSRSGQETQYF
- | - | TRBJ1-1 | TRBV6-5 | TGTGCCAGCAGCTCTGAAAGACGGGAAGCTTTCTTT | CASSSERREAFF
once | TRBD2 | TRBJ2-5 | TRBV30 | TGTGCCTGGACCCCCGGGAGGCCGGGGGAGACCCAGTACTTC | CAWTPGRPGETQYF
- | TRBD1 | TRBJ2-7 | TRBV4-3 | TGCGCCAGCAGCCAAGTGGGACAGGGGTTCTACGAGCAGTACTTC | CASSQVGQGFYEQYF
- | TRBD2 | TRBJ2-5 | TRBV7-2 | TGTGCCAGCAGCATGGGACTAGCGGTACAAGAGACCCAGTACTTC | CASSMGLAVQETQYF
few | - | TRBJ2-5 | TRBV10-3 | TGTGCCATCAGTTCCCCCCGGGACTGGGGGACCCAGTACTTC | CAISSPRDWGTQYF
- | - | TRBJ2-7 | TRBV28 | TGTGCCAGCAGTTTATATCAGGGCAATACCTACGAGCAGTACTTC | CASSLYQGNTYEQYF
few | - | TRBJ2-7 | TRBV5-1 | TGCGCCAGCAGAGAGTCGGAGTGGGACGAGCAGTACTTC | CASRESEWDEQYF
few | - | TRBJ1-1 | TRBV29-1 | TGCAGCGTTGAAGTGACACCCCCTGAAGCTTTCTTT | CSVEVTPPEAFF
few | - | TRBJ2-1 | TRBV29-1 | TGCAGCGTGGAAGGACTCATCTCCTACAATGAGCAGTTCTTC | CSVEGLISYNEQFF
few | - | TRBJ1-5 | TRBV6-1 | TGTGCCAGCAGTGAACAGGGCAATCAGCCCCAGCATTTT | CASSEQGNQPQHF